The 23 T cell receptor beta chains below all came from one sample that was sequenced in a study of T cells in Graves' hyperthyroidism and ophthalmopathy. It was RNA transcripts that yielded the amplified TCR beta CDR3 regions. TCR CDR3 underwent first-round RT-PCR with the HTBI primer set. TCRdb ran MiXCR on the multiplex PCR reads and lists one entry per CDR3 protein. The data show approximately 400,000 distinct CDR3 sequences, around 25% seen once. Sequences were obtained from blood. These receptor sequences come from a man between 50 and 59 years old with Graves' hyperthyroidism.

The chain carries TRBV2 and TRBJ2-5; 13 positions agree with TRBD2. Germline trimming cut 11 bases from V and 5 bases from J; bases unmatched to any gene: 14. CDR3 length: 16 amino acids. Germline V gene sequence: CDR1 SNHLY, CDR2 FYNNEI. CDR3 coding DNA: TGTGCCTCCTCTCCCCCGGGACTAGCGGGAAAGGAGACCCAGTACTTC. It specifies CASSPPGLAGKETQYF.

Many counts were recorded for this clonotype. This chain links TRBV7-3 with TRBJ2-1; tentative D call: TRBD1 (6 bases). CDR1 and CDR2 from the germline V gene are SGHTA and FQGTGA. This CDR3 comprises 16 residues. Trimming took off 2 bases at V and 3 bases at J, with 14 bases between the two ends. CDR3 sequence (DNA): TGTGCCAGCAGCTTAGCCTCCGGGACAAACTACAATGAGCAGTTCTTC. This translates into CASSLASGTNYNEQFF.

This clonotype was seen a few times. The chain carries TRBV2 and TRBJ2-2; no clear D gene. This CDR3 has 13 amino acids. In germline, CDR1 is SNHLY, CDR2 FYNNEI. V gave up 6 bases and J gave up 4 bases, with 9 bases separating them. CDR3: CASSAVSTGELFF. DNA of the CDR3: TGTGCCAGCAGCGCGGTGAGCACCGGGGAGCTGTTTTTT.

In this sample, this clonotype turned up many times. The chain recombines TRBV7-6 with TRBJ2-7, with D perhaps being TRBD1 or TRBD2 (5 bases each). Per the germline V gene, CDR1 is SGHVS and CDR2 is FNYEAQ. The CDR3 runs to 14 residues. Trimming took 0 bases from V and 6 from J, leaving 12 bases between them. The CDR3 DNA sequence: TGTGCCAGCAGCTTAGCCGGGGCGGTGGGCGAGCAGTACTTC. Translated, it gives CASSLAGAVGEQYF.

The chain employs TRBV12-3 or TRBV12-4 and TRBJ2-7; TRBD2 matches 8 bases. The CDR3 runs to 14 residues. V lost 3 bases, J lost 0 bases, and 1 base stayed unmatched. CDR3 nucleotide sequence: TGTGCCAGCAGTTTCGGGGGGGGCTCCTACGAGCAGTACTTC. Amino acids: CASSFGGGSYEQYF.

This clonotype was seen many times. The chain uses TRBV12-3 or TRBV12-4 and TRBJ1-6; D is perhaps TRBD1 (6 bases). V gave up 3 bases and J gave up 12 bases, with 12 bases separating them. The CDR3 has 13 residues. CDR3 residues: CASSLAGGGPLHF. CDR3 nucleotides: TGTGCCAGCAGTTTGGCGGGGGGCGGACCCCTCCACTTT.

This clonotype was seen repeatedly, ten times or more. The chain links TRBV29-1 to TRBJ2-7; D is tentatively TRBD1 or TRBD2 (5 bases each). CDR3 length: 14 residues. Germline lookup yields CDR1 SQVTM and CDR2 ANQGSEA. With 7 bases removed from V and 0 bases from J, the gap between germline ends came to 16 bases. CDR3: CSARDPRSSYEQYF. CDR3 DNA sequence: TGCAGCGCTCGGGACCCAAGGAGCTCCTACGAGCAGTACTTC.

This clonotype has only a few counts. The rearrangement joins TRBV12-5 to TRBJ2-1; maybe TRBD2 (6 bases). Germline-derived CDR1 and CDR2 are LGHNT and FRNRAP. The V end lost 0 bases, the J end lost 6 bases, and 15 bases lay between the germline ends. The CDR3 runs to 16 residues. This CDR3 is CASGLVLGRGGNEQFF. CDR3 bases: TGTGCTAGTGGTTTGGTACTCGGGAGAGGAGGCAATGAGCAGTTCTTC.

The gene calls are TRBV3-1 and TRBJ2-7; the D call may be TRBD1 or TRBD2 (5 bases each). The length of the CDR3 is 14 residues. Per germline, CDR1 LGHDT and CDR2 YNNKEL (reference sequence). The germline V and J ends were trimmed by 4 bases and 2 bases, with 12 bases remaining between them. The CDR3 DNA reads TGTGCCAGCAGCCGAGGGGACGCTACCTACGAGCAGTACTTC. Its translation is CASSRGDATYEQYF.

This clonotype was seen repeatedly, ten times or more. This rearrangement joins TRBV27 to TRBJ1-2; D perhaps matches TRBD1 (5 bases). Trimming stripped 4 bases from V and 7 bases from J, with 10 bases between. CDR1 MNHEY and CDR2 SMNVEV come from the germline V gene (reference sequence). The CDR3 sequence is 12 residues long. The DNA for the CDR3 is TGTGCCAGCAGTTCCCCCGGGGGTGGCTACACCTTC. Protein sequence: CASSSPGGGYTF.

The chain has TRBV14 and TRBJ1-2, with a weak D call TRBD1 (6 bases). Germline-derived CDR1 and CDR2 are SGHDN and FVKESK. Deletions cut 0 bases from V and 4 bases from J, with 12 bases between. The CDR3 runs 15 residues. CDR3 loop: CASSQELDSSYGYTF. In DNA form, the CDR3 reads TGTGCCAGCAGCCAAGAACTGGACAGCAGCTATGGCTACACCTTC.

This clonotype was seen repeatedly, ten times or more. The chain has TRBV12-3 or TRBV12-4 and TRBJ1-1; 11 nucleotides align to TRBD1. Germline trimming cut 3 bases from V and 3 bases from J; bases unmatched to any gene: 12. This CDR3 is built from 18 residues. Here the CDR3 reads CASSLRHTGDRGYTEAFF. For the CDR3, the DNA is TGTGCCAGCAGTTTGAGGCACACTGGGGACAGGGGGTACACTGAAGCTTTCTTT.

This chain uses TRBV5-1 with TRBJ2-5; D remains ambiguous. The CDR3 has 13 amino acids. V gave up 2 bases and J gave up 5 bases, with 10 bases separating them. The germline CDR1 and CDR2 sequences are SGHRS and YFSETQ. Here the CDR3 reads CASSFGPAETQYF. CDR3 nucleotides: TGCGCCAGCAGCTTTGGACCCGCGGAGACCCAGTACTTC.

CDR3 coding DNA: TGTGCCAGCAGCGCAGACAGGGACTACAACACTGAAGCTTTCTTT. This codes for CASSADRDYNTEAFF. The chain employs TRBV7-6 and TRBJ1-1; 7 nucleotides align to TRBD1. Germline-derived CDR1 and CDR2 are SGHVS and FNYEAQ. J lost 2 bases, V lost 5 bases, and 8 bases had no gene match. The CDR3 contains 15 residues.

This clonotype turned up a few times. V is TRBV5-4 and J is TRBJ2-1, with 11 nucleotides matching TRBD1. This CDR3 has 17 amino acids. V lost 0 bases and J lost 4; bases outside the gene matches: 6. CDR1 is SGHNT and CDR2 is YYREEE in the germline V gene (reference sequence). The CDR3 loop reads CASSLGGTGGNYNEQFF. In DNA, the CDR3 is TGTGCCAGCAGCTTGGGTGGGACAGGGGGGAATTACAATGAGCAGTTCTTC.

This clonotype appeared many times. The V gene is TRBV12-3 or TRBV12-4, the J gene TRBJ2-7; TRBD1 aligns across 8 bases. V was pared by 4 bases and J by 2 bases, with 1 base of the junction left unmatched. This CDR3 spans 13 amino acids. The DNA for the CDR3 is TGTGCCAGCAGTTCGGACAGGGCCTACGAGCAGTACTTC. Translating gives CASSSDRAYEQYF.

Comment on this clonotype: Since no conserved phenylalanine or tryptophan closes the CDR3, a read error is the likely cause. J is TRBJ2-5 and V is TRBV2; 10 nucleotides line up with TRBD2. Germline-derived CDR1 and CDR2 are SNHLY and FYNNEI. This CDR3 has 18 amino acids. After removal of 1 base from V and 0 bases from J, the junction contained 8 bases not matched to a gene. The chain's CDR3 is CASSEEIAGGTYQETQYV. DNA of the CDR3: TGTGCCAGCAGTGAAGAAATAGCGGGAGGCACGTACCAAGAGACCCAGTACGTC.

The chain has TRBV19 and TRBJ1-1, with D perhaps TRBD1 (6 bases). Per germline, CDR1 LNHDA and CDR2 SQIVND (reference sequence). The CDR3 consists of 14 residues. Trimming removed 3 bases at V and 4 bases at J, with 12 bases between. The CDR3, as DNA: TGTGCCAGTAGTATGAGGGGGAGGGCCACTGAAGCTTTCTTT. Translating it yields CASSMRGRATEAFF.

About this clonotype itself: This clone may be a read error of a much larger clone one base away. The chain has TRBV12-3 or TRBV12-4 and TRBJ2-7, with TRBD1 matching 7 bases. This CDR3 spans 14 amino acids. V lost 5 bases and J lost 5; bases outside the gene matches: 9. The CDR3 is CASSPIGGWNEQYF. CDR3 DNA sequence: TGTGCCAGCAGTCCCATAGGGGGCTGGAACGAGCAGTACTTC.

This clonotype has more than one count but fewer than ten. The chain combines TRBV14 with TRBJ2-5; 8 bases map to TRBD2. The V and J ends lost 3 bases and 14 bases, in that order; junction bases with no gene match: 11. This CDR3 has 13 residues. CDR1 is SGHDN, CDR2 FVKESK, per germline. In DNA form, the CDR3 reads TGTGCCAGCAGCCAGGGGTCAAGCGGGAGCTCATACTTC. Its translation is CASSQGSSGSSYF. Complete variable domain (other parts from reference TRBV14 and TRBJ2-5): EAGVTQFPSHSVIEKGQTVTLRCDPISGHDNLYWYRRVMGKEIKFLLHFVKESKQDESGMPNNRFLAERTGGTYSTLKVQPAELEDSGVYFCASSQGSSGSSYFGPGTRLLVL.

This clonotype was observed many times. The chain has TRBV29-1 and TRBJ1-1; D might be TRBD1 (6 bases). The germline V and J ends were trimmed by 5 bases and 1 base, with 11 bases remaining between them. The CDR3 totals 13 residues. Looked up from germline, CDR1 is SQVTM and CDR2 is ANQGSEA. DNA of the CDR3: TGCAGCGTTCAGGGGACGTGGAACACTGAAGCTTTCTTT. Protein product: CSVQGTWNTEAFF.

At least ten counts were recorded for this clonotype. This chain connects TRBV20-1 to TRBJ2-3; TRBD2 is a possible D gene (6 bases). The CDR3 is 14 amino acids. With 1 base removed from V and 0 bases from J, the gap between germline ends came to 8 bases. Germline CDR1 is DFQATT and CDR2 is SNEGSKA (reference sequence). The chain's CDR3 is CSARVAGSTDTQYF. CDR3 in DNA: TGCAGTGCTAGAGTCGCGGGAAGCACAGATACGCAGTATTTT.

This clonotype was recorded many times. J is TRBJ2-3 and V is TRBV7-9; D is unclear. Germline values: CDR1 SEHNR, CDR2 FQNEAQ (reference sequence). V was pared by 1 base and J by 2 bases, with 10 bases between. The CDR3 is made up of 15 amino acids. Written as DNA, the CDR3 is TGTGCCAGCAGCTTAGAACGGGTAATCACAGATACGCAGTATTTT. Amino acid sequence: CASSLERVITDTQYF.